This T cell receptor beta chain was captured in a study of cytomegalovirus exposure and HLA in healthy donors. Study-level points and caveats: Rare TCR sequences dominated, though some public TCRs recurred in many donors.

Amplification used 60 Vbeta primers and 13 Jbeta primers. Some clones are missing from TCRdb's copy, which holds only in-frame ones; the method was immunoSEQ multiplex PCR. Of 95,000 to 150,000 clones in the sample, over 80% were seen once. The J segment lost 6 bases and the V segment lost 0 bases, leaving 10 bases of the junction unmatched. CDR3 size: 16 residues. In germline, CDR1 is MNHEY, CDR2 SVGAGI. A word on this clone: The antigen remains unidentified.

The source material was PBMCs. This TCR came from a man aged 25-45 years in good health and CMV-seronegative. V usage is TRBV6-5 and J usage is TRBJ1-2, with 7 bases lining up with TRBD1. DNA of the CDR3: TGTGCCAGCAGTTACTCGGGACAGTCCCCTCGGAATGGCTACACCTTC. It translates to CASSYSGQSPRNGYTF.